This T cell receptor beta chain was documented in a study of blood T cell repertoires in COVID-19. Study as a whole: Donors in the United States, Italy and Spain gave samples during acute or convalescent COVID-19. PBMCs, B-cell-depleted T cells, or T cells were the source of the cDNA or gDNA that made up the material.

In the source study's methods: Nucleated cell counts were estimated from reference gene primer amplification. Profiling relied on immunoSEQ multiplex PCR, and the TCRdb table lists in-frame clones only, not all of them. V, J and clone size are those of that table, while D and trimming were read from the DNA. This repertoire shows 60,000 or so clones, roughly 90% found once; its top ten account for about a tenth. This clone has only one observation. CDR3 length equals 18 residues. The V and J ends lost 4 bases and 0 bases respectively, with 16 bases between them. V usage is TRBV23-1 and J usage is TRBJ1-6; no clear D. TRBV23-1 is given ORF status, its function remaining uncertain. This sequence originates from a human donor with acute or convalescent COVID-19. The donor label of this sample is uncertain. The sample comprised peripheral blood. The CDR3 coding sequence is TGCGCCAGCAGTCCGGTTGGGAGTACTTTCTCCTATAATTCACCCCTCCACTTT. It translates to CASSPVGSTFSYNSPLHF.